This TCR beta chain was retrieved from a study of identical twins. Each cDNA held unique molecular identifiers, and template switching gave it a universal primer site. One entry per CDR3 protein results from TCRdb running MiXCR on the 5' RACE reads. The sample lists approximately 240,000 distinct CDR3 sequences, about an eighth occurring once. This CDR3 is built from 11 residues. Germline-derived CDR1 and CDR2 are LGHDT and YNNKEL (reference sequence). V lost 3 bases, J lost 9 bases, and 5 bases lay in between. Every donor was a healthy Caucasian. The sequence was collected from a woman in her late teens or twenties in good health. The genes are TRBV3-1 and TRBJ2-2; D is uncertain. The sample consisted of memory (CD45RO+) T cells sorted from blood. Here the CDR3 DNA reads TGTGCCAGCAGCCATGCCCGGGAGCTGTTTTTT. This codes for CASSHARELFF.